The subject of this entry is one T cell receptor (beta chain). As yet, its antigen is unknown. Assay used: immunoSEQ multiplex PCR; TCRdb lists only in-frame clones, some missing. The sample comprises roughly 760,000 clones, approximately 79% of which are singletons, and 1.5% to 2% rests with the top ten. The CDR3 sequence is 16 residues long. Germline CDR1 is SNHLY and CDR2 is FYNNEI. V lost 4 bases and J lost 1, with 17 bases in between. This entry is derived from a study of shared clonotypes between healthy human individuals. Regarding the study as a whole: Rarefaction indicated that sorted-subset sequencing remained incomplete although depth was large.

The source of this sequence is a woman aged 25 to 39 in good health. This chain joins TRBV2 and TRBJ2-7; D may be TRBD2 (6 bases). The sample taken for sequencing was memory CD4+ T cells sorted from blood. Subset: CD45RA-negative fraction. The CDR3, as DNA: TGTGCCAGCAGTGTGGAGGGGTCCCTACCGTCCTACGAGCAGTACTTC. Translating it yields CASSVEGSLPSYEQYF.